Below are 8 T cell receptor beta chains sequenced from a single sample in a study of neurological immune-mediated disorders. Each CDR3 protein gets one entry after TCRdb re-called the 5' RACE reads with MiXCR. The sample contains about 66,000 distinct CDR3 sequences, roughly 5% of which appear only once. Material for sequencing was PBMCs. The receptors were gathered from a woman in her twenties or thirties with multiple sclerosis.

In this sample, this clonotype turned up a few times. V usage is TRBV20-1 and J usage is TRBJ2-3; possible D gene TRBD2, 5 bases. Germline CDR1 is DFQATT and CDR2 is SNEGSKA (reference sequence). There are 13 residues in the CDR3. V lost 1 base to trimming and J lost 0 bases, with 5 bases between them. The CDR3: CSARGTSTDTQYF. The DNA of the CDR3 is TGCAGTGCTAGAGGGACTAGCACAGATACGCAGTATTTT.

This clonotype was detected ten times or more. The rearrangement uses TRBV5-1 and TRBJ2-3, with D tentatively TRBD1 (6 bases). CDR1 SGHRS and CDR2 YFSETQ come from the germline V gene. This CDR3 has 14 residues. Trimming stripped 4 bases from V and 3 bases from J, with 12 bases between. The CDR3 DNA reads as TGCGCCAGCAGCCTCCCGGACAGTACAGATACGCAGTATTTT. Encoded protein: CASSLPDSTDTQYF.

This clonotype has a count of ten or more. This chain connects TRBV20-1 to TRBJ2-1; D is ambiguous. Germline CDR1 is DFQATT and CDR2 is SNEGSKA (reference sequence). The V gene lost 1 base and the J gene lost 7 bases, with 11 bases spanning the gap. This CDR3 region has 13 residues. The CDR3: CSARVASGNEQFF. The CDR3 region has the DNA TGCAGTGCTAGAGTGGCTAGTGGAAATGAGCAGTTCTTC.

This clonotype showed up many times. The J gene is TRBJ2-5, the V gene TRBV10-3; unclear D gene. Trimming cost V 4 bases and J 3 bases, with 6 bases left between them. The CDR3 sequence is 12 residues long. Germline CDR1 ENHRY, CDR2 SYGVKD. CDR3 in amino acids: CAISGTEETQYF. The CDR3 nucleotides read TGTGCCATCAGTGGGACCGAAGAGACCCAGTACTTC.

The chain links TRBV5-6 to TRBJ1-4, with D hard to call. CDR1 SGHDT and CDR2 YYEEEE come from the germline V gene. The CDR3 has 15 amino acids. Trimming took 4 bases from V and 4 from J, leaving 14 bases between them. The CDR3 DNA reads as TGTGCCAGCAGCCGTTTAGAGGCGATTAATGAAAAACTGTTTTTT. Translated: CASSRLEAINEKLFF.

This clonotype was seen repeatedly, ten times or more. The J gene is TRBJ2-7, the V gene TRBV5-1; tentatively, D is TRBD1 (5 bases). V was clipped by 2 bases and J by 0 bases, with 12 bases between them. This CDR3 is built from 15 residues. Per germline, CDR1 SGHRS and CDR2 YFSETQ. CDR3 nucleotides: TGCGCCAGCAGCTTATCAGGGTTCCTCTCCTACGAGCAGTACTTC. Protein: CASSLSGFLSYEQYF.

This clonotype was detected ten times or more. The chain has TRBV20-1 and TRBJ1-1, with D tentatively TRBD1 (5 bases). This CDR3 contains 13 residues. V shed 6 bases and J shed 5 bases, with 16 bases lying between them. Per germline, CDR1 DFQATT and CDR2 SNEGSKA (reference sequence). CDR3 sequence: CSAQEVGRTEAFF. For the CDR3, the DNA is TGCAGTGCACAGGAAGTGGGGAGGACTGAAGCTTTCTTT.

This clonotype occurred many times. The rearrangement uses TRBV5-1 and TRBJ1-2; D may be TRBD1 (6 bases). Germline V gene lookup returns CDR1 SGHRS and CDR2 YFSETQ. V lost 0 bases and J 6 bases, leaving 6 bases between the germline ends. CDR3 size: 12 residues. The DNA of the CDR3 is TGCGCCAGCAGCTTGGCAGGGGATGGCTACACCTTC. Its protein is CASSLAGDGYTF.